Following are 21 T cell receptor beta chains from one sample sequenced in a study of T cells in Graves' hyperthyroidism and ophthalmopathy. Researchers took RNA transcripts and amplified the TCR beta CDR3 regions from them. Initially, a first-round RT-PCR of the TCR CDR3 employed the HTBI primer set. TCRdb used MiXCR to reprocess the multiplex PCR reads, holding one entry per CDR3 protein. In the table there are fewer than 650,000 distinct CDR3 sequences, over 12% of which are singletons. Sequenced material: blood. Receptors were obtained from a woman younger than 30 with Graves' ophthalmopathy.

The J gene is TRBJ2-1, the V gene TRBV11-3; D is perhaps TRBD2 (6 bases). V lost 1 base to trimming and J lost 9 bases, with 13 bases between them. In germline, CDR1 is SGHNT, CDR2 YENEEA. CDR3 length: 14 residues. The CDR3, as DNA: TGTGCCAGCAGCTTAGCGGGAGTAGTTAGTGAGCAGTTCTTC. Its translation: CASSLAGVVSEQFF.

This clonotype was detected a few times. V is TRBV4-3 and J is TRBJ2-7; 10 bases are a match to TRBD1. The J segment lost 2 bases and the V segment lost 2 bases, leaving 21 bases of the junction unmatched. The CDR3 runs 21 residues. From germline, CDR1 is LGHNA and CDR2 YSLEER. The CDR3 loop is CASSQKLTPGQGIGGAYEQYF. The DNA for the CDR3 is TGCGCCAGCAGCCAAAAACTAACCCCGGGACAGGGGATCGGGGGTGCCTACGAGCAGTACTTC.

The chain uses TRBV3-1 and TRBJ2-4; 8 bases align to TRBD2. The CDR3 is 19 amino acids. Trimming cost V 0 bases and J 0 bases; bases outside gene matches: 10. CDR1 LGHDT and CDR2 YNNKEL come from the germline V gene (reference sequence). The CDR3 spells CASSQEGLAGRRAKNIQYF. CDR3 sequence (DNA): TGTGCCAGCAGCCAAGAAGGCCTAGCGGGCCGCCGAGCCAAAAACATTCAGTACTTC.

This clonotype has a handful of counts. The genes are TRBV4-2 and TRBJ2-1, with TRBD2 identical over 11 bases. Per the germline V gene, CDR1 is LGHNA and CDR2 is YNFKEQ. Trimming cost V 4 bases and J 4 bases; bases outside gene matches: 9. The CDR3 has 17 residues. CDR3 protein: CASSRMTSGNMYNEQFF. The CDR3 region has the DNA TGTGCCAGCAGCCGAATGACTAGCGGGAACATGTACAATGAGCAGTTCTTC.

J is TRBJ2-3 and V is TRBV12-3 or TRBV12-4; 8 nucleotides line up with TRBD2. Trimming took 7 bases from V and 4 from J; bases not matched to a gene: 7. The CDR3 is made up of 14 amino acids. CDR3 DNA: TGTGCCAGCACCCAGCGGGAGAAGTCAGATACGCAGTATTTT. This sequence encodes CASTQREKSDTQYF.

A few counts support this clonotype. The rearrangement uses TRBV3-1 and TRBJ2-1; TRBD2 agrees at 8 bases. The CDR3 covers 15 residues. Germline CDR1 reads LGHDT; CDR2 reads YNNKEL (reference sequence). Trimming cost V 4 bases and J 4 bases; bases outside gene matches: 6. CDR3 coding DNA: TGTGCCAGCAGCCCAAGCGGGGGCCAGTACAATGAGCAGTTCTTC. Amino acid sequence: CASSPSGGQYNEQFF.

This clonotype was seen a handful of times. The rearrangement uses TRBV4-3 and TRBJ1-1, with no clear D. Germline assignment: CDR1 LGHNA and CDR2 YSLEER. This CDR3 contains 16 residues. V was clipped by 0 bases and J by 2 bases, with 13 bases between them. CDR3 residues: CASSQDHQGINTEAFF. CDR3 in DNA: TGCGCCAGCAGCCAAGATCATCAAGGGATTAACACTGAAGCTTTCTTT.

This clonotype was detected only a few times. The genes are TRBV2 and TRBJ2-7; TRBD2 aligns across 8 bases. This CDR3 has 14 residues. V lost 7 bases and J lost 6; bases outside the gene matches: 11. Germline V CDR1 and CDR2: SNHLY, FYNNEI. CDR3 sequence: CASTPGGEGLEQYF. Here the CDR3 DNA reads TGTGCCAGCACCCCGGGGGGGGAAGGGCTCGAGCAGTACTTC.

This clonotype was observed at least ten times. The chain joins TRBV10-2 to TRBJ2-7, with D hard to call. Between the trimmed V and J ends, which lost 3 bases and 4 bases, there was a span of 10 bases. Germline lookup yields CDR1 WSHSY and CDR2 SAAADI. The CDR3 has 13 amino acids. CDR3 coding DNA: TGCGCCAGCAGTGATCCGGGCGATTACGAGCAGTACTTC. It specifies CASSDPGDYEQYF.

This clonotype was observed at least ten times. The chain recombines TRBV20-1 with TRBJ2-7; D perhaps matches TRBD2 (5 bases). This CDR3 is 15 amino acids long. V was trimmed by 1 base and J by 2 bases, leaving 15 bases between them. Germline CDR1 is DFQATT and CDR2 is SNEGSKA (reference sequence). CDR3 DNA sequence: TGCAGTGCTAGAGCACTTGGAGGCCTACCCTACGAGCAGTACTTC. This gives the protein CSARALGGLPYEQYF.

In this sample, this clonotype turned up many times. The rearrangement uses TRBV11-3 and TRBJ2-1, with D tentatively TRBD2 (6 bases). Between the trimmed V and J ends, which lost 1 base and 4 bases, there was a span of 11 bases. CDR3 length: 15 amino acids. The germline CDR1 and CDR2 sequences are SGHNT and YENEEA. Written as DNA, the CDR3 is TGTGCCAGCAGCTTAGGAGCTAGCGCTTACAATGAGCAGTTCTTC. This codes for CASSLGASAYNEQFF.

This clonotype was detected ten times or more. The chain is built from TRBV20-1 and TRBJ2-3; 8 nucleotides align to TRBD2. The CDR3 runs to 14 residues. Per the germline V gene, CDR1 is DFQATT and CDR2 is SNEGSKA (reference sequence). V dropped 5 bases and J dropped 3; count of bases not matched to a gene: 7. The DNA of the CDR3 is TGCAGTGCTGAGGGACTAGATGTGACAGATACGCAGTATTTT. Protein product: CSAEGLDVTDTQYF.

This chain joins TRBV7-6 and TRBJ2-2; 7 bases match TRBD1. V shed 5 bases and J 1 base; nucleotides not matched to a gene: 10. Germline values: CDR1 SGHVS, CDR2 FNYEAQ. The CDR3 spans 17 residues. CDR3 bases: TGTGCCAGCAGCCCGAGGACAGGCGAAAAGAACACCGGGGAGCTGTTTTTT. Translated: CASSPRTGEKNTGELFF.

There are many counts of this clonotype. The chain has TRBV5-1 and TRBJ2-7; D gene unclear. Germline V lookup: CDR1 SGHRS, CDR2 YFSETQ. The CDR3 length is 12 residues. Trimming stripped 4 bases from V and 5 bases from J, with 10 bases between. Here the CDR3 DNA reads TGCGCCAGCAGCGAAAGACAAAACGAGCAGTACTTC. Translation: CASSERQNEQYF.

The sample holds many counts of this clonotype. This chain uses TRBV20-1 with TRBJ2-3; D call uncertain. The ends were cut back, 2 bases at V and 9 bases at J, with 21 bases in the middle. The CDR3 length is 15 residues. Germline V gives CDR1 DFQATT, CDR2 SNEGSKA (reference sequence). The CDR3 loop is CSARSRHEATRTQYF. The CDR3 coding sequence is TGCAGTGCTAGATCCCGTCATGAGGCCACCAGGACGCAGTATTTT.

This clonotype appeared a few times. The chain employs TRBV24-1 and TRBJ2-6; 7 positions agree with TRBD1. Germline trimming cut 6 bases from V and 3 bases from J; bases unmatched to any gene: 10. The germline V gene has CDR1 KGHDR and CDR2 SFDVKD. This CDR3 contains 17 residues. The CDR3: CATSRGQLRDGANVLTF. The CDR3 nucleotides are TGTGCCACCAGTCGGGGACAGTTGAGGGATGGGGCCAACGTCCTGACTTTC.

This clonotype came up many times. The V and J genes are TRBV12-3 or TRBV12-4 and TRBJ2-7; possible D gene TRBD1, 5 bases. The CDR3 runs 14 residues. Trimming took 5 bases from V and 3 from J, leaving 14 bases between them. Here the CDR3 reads CASSPPDRFYEQYF. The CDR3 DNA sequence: TGTGCCAGCAGTCCCCCCGACAGATTCTACGAGCAGTACTTC.

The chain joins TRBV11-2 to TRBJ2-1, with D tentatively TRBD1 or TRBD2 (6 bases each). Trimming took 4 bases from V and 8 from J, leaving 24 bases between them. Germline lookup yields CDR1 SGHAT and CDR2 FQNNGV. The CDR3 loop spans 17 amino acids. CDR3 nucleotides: TGTGCCAGCAGCTCCCTCTTCGGGGGCCCCACTAAGGATGAGCAGTTCTTC. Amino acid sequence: CASSSLFGGPTKDEQFF.

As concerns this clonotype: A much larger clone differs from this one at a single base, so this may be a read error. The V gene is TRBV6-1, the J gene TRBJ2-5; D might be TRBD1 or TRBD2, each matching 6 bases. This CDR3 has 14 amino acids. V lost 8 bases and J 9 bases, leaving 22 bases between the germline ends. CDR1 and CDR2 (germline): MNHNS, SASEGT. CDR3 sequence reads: CASRQPGAMEAQYF. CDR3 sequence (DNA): TGTGCCAGCCGCCAGCCGGGGGCGATGGAGGCCCAGTACTTC.

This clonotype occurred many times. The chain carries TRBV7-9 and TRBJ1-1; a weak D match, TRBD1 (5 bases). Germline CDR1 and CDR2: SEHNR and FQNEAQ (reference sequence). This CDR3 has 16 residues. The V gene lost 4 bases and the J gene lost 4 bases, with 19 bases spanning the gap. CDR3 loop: CASSSEGRRGGTEAFF. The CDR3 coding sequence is TGTGCCAGCAGCTCCGAGGGACGGAGGGGTGGCACTGAAGCTTTCTTT.

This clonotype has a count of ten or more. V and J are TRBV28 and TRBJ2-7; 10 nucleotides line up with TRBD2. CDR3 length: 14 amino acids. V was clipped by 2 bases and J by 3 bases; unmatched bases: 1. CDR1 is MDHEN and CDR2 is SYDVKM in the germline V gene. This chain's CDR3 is CASSLPSGSYEQYF. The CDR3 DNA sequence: TGTGCCAGCAGTTTACCTAGCGGGAGCTACGAGCAGTACTTC.